This T cell receptor (beta chain) is drawn from a study of blood T cell repertoires in COVID-19. On the study more broadly: Specimens from acute and convalescent COVID-19 originated in the United States, Italy and Spain. The analysed material was cDNA or gDNA that came from T cells, B-cell-depleted T cells, or PBMCs.

V was clipped by 8 bases and J by 0 bases, with 19 bases between them. Germline loops: CDR1 GTSNPN, CDR2 SVGIG (reference sequence). The CDR3 runs 15 residues. The authors' processing: Quantification of nucleated cells was approximated via reference gene primer amplification. TCRdb's copy holds only in-frame clones and misses some; the assay was immunoSEQ multiplex PCR. For V, J and clone size, that table is used; D and trimming come from the DNA. The profile shows approximately 400,000 clones, 89% of them singletons. The clonotype comes from a man aged 35 to 55 with acute or convalescent COVID-19. V gene TRBV30 combines with J gene TRBJ1-2; D ambiguous. The material sequenced was peripheral blood. CDR3 DNA: TGTGCCCTCCTCCGCTCTATTACAGCTAACTATGGCTACACCTTC. It specifies CALLRSITANYGYTF.